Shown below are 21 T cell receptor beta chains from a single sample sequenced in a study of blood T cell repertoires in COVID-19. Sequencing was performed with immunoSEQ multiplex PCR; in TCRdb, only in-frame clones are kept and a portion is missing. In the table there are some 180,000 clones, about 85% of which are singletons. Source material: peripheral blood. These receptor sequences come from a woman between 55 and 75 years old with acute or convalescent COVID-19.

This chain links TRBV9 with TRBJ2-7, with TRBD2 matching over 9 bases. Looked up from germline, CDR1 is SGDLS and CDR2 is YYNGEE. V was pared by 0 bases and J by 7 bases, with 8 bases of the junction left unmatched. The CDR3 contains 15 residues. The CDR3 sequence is CASSVGLAGSGEQYF. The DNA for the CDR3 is TGTGCCAGCAGCGTAGGTCTAGCGGGATCGGGGGAGCAGTACTTC.

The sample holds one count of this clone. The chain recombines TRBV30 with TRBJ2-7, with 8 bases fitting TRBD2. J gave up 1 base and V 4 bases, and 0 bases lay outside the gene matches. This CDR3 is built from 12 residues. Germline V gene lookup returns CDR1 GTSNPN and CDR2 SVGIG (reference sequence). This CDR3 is CAWTSGSYEQYF. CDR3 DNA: TGTGCCTGGACTAGCGGGTCCTACGAGCAGTACTTC. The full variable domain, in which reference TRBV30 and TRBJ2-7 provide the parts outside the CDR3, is SQTIHQWPATLVQPVGSPLSLECTVEGTSNPNLYWYRQAAGRGLQLLFYSVGIGQISSEVPQNLSASRPQDRQFILSSKKLLLSDSGFYLCAWTSGSYEQYFGPGTRLTVT.

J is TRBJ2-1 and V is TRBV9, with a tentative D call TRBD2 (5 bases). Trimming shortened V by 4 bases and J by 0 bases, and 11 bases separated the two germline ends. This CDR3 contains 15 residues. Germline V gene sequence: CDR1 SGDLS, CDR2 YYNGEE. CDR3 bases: TGTGCCAGCAGCCCCAGACTAAGCTCCTACAATGAGCAGTTCTTC. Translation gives CASSPRLSSYNEQFF.

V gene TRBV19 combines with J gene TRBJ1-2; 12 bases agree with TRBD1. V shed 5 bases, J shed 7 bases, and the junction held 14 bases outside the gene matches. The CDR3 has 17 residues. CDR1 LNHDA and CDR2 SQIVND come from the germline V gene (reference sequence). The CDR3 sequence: CASSDGTGGAGTGGYTF. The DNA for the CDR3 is TGTGCCAGTAGTGACGGGACAGGGGGCGCCGGGACCGGTGGCTACACCTTC.

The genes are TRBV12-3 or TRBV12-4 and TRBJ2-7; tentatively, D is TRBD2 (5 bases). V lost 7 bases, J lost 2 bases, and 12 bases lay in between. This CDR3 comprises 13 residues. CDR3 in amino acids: CASTAGTPYEQYF. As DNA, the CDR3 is TGTGCCAGCACTGCGGGCACCCCCTACGAGCAGTACTTC.

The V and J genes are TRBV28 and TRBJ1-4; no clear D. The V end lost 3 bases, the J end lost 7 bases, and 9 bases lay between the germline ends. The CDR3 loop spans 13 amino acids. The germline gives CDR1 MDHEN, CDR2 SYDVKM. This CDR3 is CASSFGRSEKLFF. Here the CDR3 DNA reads TGTGCCAGCAGTTTCGGGAGAAGTGAAAAACTGTTTTTT.

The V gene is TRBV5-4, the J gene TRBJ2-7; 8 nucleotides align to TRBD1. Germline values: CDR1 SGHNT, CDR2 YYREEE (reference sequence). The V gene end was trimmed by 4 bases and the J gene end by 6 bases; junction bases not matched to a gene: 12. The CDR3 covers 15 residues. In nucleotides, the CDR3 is TGTGCCAGCAGCCACCTCGGACAGGGCGGAGGCGAGCAGTACTTC. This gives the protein CASSHLGQGGGEQYF.

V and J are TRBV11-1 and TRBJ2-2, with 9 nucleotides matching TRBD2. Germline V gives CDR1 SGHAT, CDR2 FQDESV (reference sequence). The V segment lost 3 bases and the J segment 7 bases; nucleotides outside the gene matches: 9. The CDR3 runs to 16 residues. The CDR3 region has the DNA TGTGCCAGCAGCTTGGTCCCAGCGGGAGGCGGCGGGGAGCTGTTTTTT. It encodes CASSLVPAGGGGELFF.

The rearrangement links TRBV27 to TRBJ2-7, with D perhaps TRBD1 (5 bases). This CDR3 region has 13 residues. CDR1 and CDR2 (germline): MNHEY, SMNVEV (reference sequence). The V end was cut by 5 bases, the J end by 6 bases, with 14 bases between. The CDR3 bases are TGTGCCAGCAGTGTTGAGGCTAGGGGCGAGCAGTACTTC. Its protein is CASSVEARGEQYF.

The CDR3 loop is CASSQEEGTEAFF. DNA of the CDR3: TGTGCCAGCAGCCAAGAGGAGGGGACTGAAGCTTTCTTT. The gene calls are TRBV4-2 and TRBJ1-1; maybe TRBD1 (5 bases). The germline V and J ends were trimmed by 0 bases and 5 bases, with 7 bases remaining between them. Germline CDR1 LGHNA, CDR2 YNFKEQ. The CDR3 consists of 13 residues.

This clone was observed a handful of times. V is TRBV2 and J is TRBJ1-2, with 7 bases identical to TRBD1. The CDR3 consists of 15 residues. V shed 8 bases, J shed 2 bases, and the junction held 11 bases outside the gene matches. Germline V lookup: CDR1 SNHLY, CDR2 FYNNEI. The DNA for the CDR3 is TGTGCCAGCGCGACAGGGCTGGGGATAAACTATGGCTACACCTTC. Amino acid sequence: CASATGLGINYGYTF.

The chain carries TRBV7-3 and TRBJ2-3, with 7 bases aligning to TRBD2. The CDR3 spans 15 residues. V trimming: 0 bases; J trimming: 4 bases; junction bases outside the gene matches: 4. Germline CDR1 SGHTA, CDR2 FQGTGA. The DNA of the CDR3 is TGTGCCAGCAGCTTAACGCGGGAGAGTGCAGATACGCAGTATTTT. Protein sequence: CASSLTRESADTQYF.

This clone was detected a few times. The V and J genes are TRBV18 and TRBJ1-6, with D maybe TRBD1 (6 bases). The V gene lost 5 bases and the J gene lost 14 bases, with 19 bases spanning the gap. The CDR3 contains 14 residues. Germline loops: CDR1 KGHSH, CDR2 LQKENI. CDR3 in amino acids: CASSVDRHLLSLHF. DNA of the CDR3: TGTGCCAGCTCAGTAGACAGGCACTTGCTTTCCCTCCACTTT. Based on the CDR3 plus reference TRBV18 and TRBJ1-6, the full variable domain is NAGVMQNPRHLVRRRGQEARLRCSPMKGHSHVYWYRQLPEEGLKFMVYLQKENIIDESGMPKERFSAEFPKEGPSILRIQQVVRGDSAAYFCASSVDRHLLSLHFGNGTRLTVT.

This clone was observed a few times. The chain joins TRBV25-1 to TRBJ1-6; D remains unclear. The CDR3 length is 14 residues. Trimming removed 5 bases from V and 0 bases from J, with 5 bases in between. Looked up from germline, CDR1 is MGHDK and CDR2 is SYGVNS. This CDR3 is CASSWSSYNSPLHF. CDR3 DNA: TGTGCCAGCAGTTGGAGCTCCTATAATTCACCCCTCCACTTT.

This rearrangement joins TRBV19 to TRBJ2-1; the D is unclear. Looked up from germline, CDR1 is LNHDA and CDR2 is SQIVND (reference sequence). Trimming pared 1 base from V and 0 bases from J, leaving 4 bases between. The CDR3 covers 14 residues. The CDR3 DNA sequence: TGTGCCAGTAGTATAGCTCTCTCCTACAATGAGCAGTTCTTC. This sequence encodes CASSIALSYNEQFF.

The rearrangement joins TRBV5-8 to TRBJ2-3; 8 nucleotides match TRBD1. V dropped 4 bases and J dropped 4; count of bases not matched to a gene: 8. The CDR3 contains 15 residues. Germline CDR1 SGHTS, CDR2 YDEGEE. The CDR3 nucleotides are TGTGCCAGCAGCCCACCCCGCAGGGGGCCAGATACGCAGTATTTT. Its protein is CASSPPRRGPDTQYF.

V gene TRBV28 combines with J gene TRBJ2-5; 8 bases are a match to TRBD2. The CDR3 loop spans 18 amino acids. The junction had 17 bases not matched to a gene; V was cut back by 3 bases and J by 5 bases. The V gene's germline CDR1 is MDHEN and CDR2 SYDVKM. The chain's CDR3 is CASSLGLEGLAAGETQYF. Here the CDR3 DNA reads TGTGCCAGCAGTTTGGGACTAGAGGGCCTCGCCGCCGGGGAGACCCAGTACTTC. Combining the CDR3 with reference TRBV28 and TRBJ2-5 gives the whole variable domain DVKVTQSSRYLVKRTGEKVFLECVQDMDHENMFWYRQDPGLGLRLIYFSYDVKMKEKGDIPEGYSVSREKKERFSLILESASTNQTSMYLCASSLGLEGLAAGETQYFGPGTRLLVL.

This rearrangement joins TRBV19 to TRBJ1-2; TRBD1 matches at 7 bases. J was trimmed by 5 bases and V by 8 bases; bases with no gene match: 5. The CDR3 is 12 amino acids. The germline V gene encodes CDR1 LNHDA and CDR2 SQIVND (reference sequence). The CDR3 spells CASRTGAYGYTF. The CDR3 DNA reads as TGTGCCAGTCGGACAGGCGCTTATGGCTACACCTTC.

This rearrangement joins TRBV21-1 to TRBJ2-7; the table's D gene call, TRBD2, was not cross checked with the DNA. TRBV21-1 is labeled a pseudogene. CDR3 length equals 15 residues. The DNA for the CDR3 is TGTGCCAGCAGCAAAAAGGGCGGGAGGAATCCCGAGCAGTACGTC. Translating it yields CASSKKGGRNPEQYV.

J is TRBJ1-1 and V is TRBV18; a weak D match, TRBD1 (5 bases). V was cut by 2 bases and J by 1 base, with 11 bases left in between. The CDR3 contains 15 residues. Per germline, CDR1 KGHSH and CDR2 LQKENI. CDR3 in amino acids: CASSPSTVSNTEAFF. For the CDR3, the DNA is TGTGCCAGCTCACCATCGACAGTCTCGAACACTGAAGCTTTCTTT.

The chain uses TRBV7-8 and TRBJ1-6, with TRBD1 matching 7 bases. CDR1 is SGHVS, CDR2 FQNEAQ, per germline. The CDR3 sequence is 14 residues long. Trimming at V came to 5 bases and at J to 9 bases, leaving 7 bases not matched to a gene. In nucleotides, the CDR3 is TGTGCCAGCAGCCCGGGACAGACTAGTTCACCCCTCCACTTT. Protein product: CASSPGQTSSPLHF. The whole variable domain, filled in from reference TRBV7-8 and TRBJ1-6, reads GAGVSQSPRYKVAKRGQDVALRCDPISGHVSLFWYQQALGQGPEFLTYFQNEAQLDKSGLPSDRFFAERPEGSVSTLKIQRTQQEDSAVYLCASSPGQTSSPLHFGNGTRLTVT.